This TCR beta chain was profiled in a study of blood T cells in healthy people across ages. This clonotype was seen only a few times. Germline values: CDR1 SGDLS, CDR2 YYNGEE. The junction had 12 bases not matched to a gene; V was cut back by 3 bases and J by 4 bases. The CDR3 has 16 residues. Alongside a J-beta primer mix, a sample-barcoded 5' primer served in a second PCR lasting about 7 to 11 cycles. TCRdb re-called the 5' RACE reads through MiXCR, storing one row per CDR3 protein. The sample lists roughly 1.5 million distinct CDR3 sequences; around 40% were seen once. The chain joins TRBV9 to TRBJ2-7, with 8 positions matching TRBD2. This receptor was obtained from a woman between 18 and 29 years old in good health. Sequencing was performed on blood. CDR3 in DNA: TGTGCCAGCAGCGAACGAGCGGGAGCCCCCTATTACGAGCAGTACTTC. Its translation is CASSERAGAPYYEQYF.